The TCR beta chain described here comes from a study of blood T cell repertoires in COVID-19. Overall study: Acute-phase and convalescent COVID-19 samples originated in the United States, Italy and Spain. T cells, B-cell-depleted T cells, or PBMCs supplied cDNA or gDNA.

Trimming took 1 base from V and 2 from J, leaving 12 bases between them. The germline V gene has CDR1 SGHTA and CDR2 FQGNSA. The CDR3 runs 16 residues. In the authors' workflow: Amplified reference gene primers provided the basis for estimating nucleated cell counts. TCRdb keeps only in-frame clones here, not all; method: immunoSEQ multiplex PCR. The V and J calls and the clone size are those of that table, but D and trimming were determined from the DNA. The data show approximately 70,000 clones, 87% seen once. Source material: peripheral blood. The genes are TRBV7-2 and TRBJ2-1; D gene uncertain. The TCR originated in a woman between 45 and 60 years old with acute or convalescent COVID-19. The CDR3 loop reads CASSLEYSRTYNEQFF. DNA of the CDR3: TGTGCCAGCAGCTTAGAGTACAGTCGTACCTACAATGAGCAGTTCTTC.